The clone carrying this T cell receptor beta chain was detected a few times. These data come from a study of blood T cell repertoires in COVID-19. The assay was immunoSEQ multiplex PCR, and TCRdb's table has in-frame clones only and misses some. The repertoire includes about 180,000 clones, about 91% of them detected once, and about 4.1% sits in the top ten. The sequenced material came from peripheral blood. The sequence was collected from a woman in her twenties or thirties with acute or convalescent COVID-19.

Here the CDR3 reads CASSDRPNSALHF. CDR3 in DNA: TGTGCCAGCAGCGACAGACCTAATTCGGCCCTCCACTTT. J is TRBJ1-6 and V is TRBV6-5; weak D call: TRBD1 (5 bases). The CDR3 has 13 residues. With 6 bases removed from V and 14 bases from J, the gap between germline ends came to 17 bases. From germline, CDR1 is MNHEY and CDR2 SVGAGI.